The 30 T cell receptor beta chains given below trace back to one sample, sequenced in a study of vaccination effects on CD4 cells after COVID-19. Antigen-specific CD4+ T cell clonotypes were called by their expansion after viral peptide-pool culture in ViraFEST. Scientists isolated CD4+ T cells after an approximately 10-day culture period ended. Two doses of BNT162b2 or mRNA-1273 vaccine were administered to participants. The antigens for these receptors are not known. TCRdb's copy holds only in-frame clones and misses some; the assay was immunoSEQ multiplex PCR. Here the sample spans more than 50,000 clones, under 80% being singletons. The specimen comprised CD4+ T cells from PBMCs cultured with HCoV-OC43 spike peptides, sampled after COVID-19 vaccination. Subset given: HCoV-OC43 spike overlapping peptide pool stimulation. These receptors all come from a human donor who received a COVID-19 vaccine.

V usage is TRBV3-1 (or the pseudogene TRBV3-2) and J usage is TRBJ2-3; no reliable D call. Germline loops: CDR1 LGHDT, CDR2 YNNKEL (reference sequence). Trimming removed 0 bases from V and 2 bases from J, with 12 bases in between. CDR3 length: 16 residues. CDR3 bases: TGTGCCAGCAGCCAAGATTTGGCAGGACCCACAGATACGCAGTATTTT. Protein sequence: CASSQDLAGPTDTQYF.

The rearrangement links TRBV27 to TRBJ1-6; D may be TRBD1 (6 bases). The germline V gene encodes CDR1 MNHEY and CDR2 SMNVEV (reference sequence). V gave up 6 bases and J gave up 10 bases, with 16 bases separating them. This CDR3 spans 14 amino acids. The chain's CDR3 is CASSLQGSYSPLHF. CDR3 coding DNA: TGTGCCAGCAGCCTACAGGGATCCTACTCACCCCTCCACTTT.

V usage is TRBV9 and J usage is TRBJ2-5; 10 bases are a match to TRBD2. Germline CDR1 reads SGDLS; CDR2 reads YYNGEE. The CDR3 has 15 residues. The J segment lost 0 bases and the V segment lost 2 bases, leaving 1 base of the junction unmatched. CDR3 sequence (DNA): TGTGCCAGCAGCGTGCTAGCGGGGGACCAAGAGACCCAGTACTTC. It translates to CASSVLAGDQETQYF.

This rearrangement joins TRBV7-2 to TRBJ2-3; D possibly corresponds to TRBD2 (5 bases). Deletions cut 4 bases from V and 2 bases from J, with 16 bases between. Germline V gene sequence: CDR1 SGHTA, CDR2 FQGNSA. This CDR3 is 16 amino acids long. The CDR3 is CASSSRGGGNTDTQYF. The CDR3 nucleotides are TGTGCCAGCAGCTCCCGGGGTGGAGGAAACACAGATACGCAGTATTTT.

The chain carries TRBV6-6 and TRBJ2-7; D is perhaps TRBD2 (5 bases). The V end was cut by 2 bases, the J end by 6 bases, with 8 bases between. CDR1 and CDR2 (germline): MNHNY, SVGAGI (reference sequence). The CDR3 length is 12 residues. The CDR3 here is CASSYVGGEQYV. DNA for the CDR3: TGTGCCAGCAGTTACGTCGGAGGCGAGCAGTACGTC.

The chain recombines TRBV28 with TRBJ2-5; D remains ambiguous. The V end was cut by 3 bases, the J end by 4 bases, with 12 bases between. CDR3 size: 14 residues. Germline V gene sequence: CDR1 MDHEN, CDR2 SYDVKM. The CDR3 nucleotides read TGTGCCAGCAGTTTGACTCGCACTGGAGAGACCCAGTACTTC. This encodes CASSLTRTGETQYF.

This clone was detected only a few times. The chain links TRBV10-3 to TRBJ1-1, with D possibly TRBD1 on 5 matching bases. The CDR3 covers 13 residues. Germline CDR1 reads ENHRY; CDR2 reads SYGVKD. V was clipped by 6 bases and J by 1 base, with 9 bases between them. This chain's CDR3 is CAIRGTENTEAFF. DNA for the CDR3: TGTGCCATCAGGGGGACCGAGAACACTGAAGCTTTCTTT.

A single count supports this clone. The V and J genes are TRBV6-1 and TRBJ1-3, with D uncertain. With 3 bases removed from V and 3 bases from J, the gap between germline ends came to 9 bases. The V gene's germline CDR1 is MNHNS and CDR2 SASEGT. The CDR3 extends over 14 amino acids. CDR3 sequence reads: CASSERGGGNTIYF. The DNA for the CDR3 is TGTGCCAGCAGTGAGCGCGGAGGTGGAAACACCATATATTTT.

The V call is TRBV14, the J call TRBJ1-2, with TRBD1 identical over 7 bases. After removal of 5 bases from V and 4 bases from J, the junction contained 7 bases not matched to a gene. Germline V lookup: CDR1 SGHDN, CDR2 FVKESK. The CDR3 extends over 14 amino acids. CDR3 DNA sequence: TGTGCCAGCAGCAAACAGGGGCGCTTCTATGGCTACACCTTC. Residues: CASSKQGRFYGYTF. The full variable domain, with the rest looked up from reference TRBV14 and TRBJ1-2, is EAGVTQFPSHSVIEKGQTVTLRCDPISGHDNLYWYRRVMGKEIKFLLHFVKESKQDESGMPNNRFLAERTGGTYSTLKVQPAELEDSGVYFCASSKQGRFYGYTFGSGTRLTVV.

The rearrangement links TRBV7-6 to TRBJ1-1; D is possibly TRBD1 (6 bases). The germline V gene has CDR1 SGHVS and CDR2 FNYEAQ. The CDR3 runs 15 residues. Trimming removed 5 bases from V and 3 bases from J, with 16 bases in between. The CDR3 nucleotides are TGTGCCAGCAGCCAATCAGGTGGGGGCGACACTGAAGCTTTCTTT. Its protein is CASSQSGGGDTEAFF.

The chain carries TRBV6-2 or TRBV6-3 and TRBJ2-1; TRBD1 or TRBD2 may be the D gene (5 bases each). CDR1 and CDR2 (germline): MNHEY, SVGEGT. Between the trimmed V and J ends, which lost 2 bases and 6 bases, there was a span of 8 bases. The CDR3 covers 13 residues. CDR3 region: CASSYKGTNEQFF. The CDR3 DNA is TGTGCCAGCAGTTACAAGGGGACCAATGAGCAGTTCTTC.

There are a few counts of this clone. The chain joins TRBV6-5 to TRBJ2-2, with D perhaps TRBD2 (6 bases). Germline loops: CDR1 MNHEY, CDR2 SVGAGI. Trimming cost V 7 bases and J 4 bases, with 16 bases left between them. The CDR3 covers 15 residues. In nucleotides, the CDR3 is TGTGCCAGCACCCCTAGGGGACTGAGCACCGGGGAGCTGTTTTTT. It yields the protein CASTPRGLSTGELFF.

The chain links TRBV7-3 to TRBJ2-7; TRBD1 matches at 7 bases. CDR1 is SGHTA, CDR2 FQGTGA, per germline. J was trimmed by 5 bases and V by 5 bases; bases with no gene match: 6. CDR3 length: 13 amino acids. Here the CDR3 reads CASSKTGIHEQYV. The CDR3 coding sequence is TGTGCCAGCAGCAAGACAGGGATTCACGAGCAGTACGTC.

This chain uses TRBV6-5 with TRBJ2-6, with TRBD1 as a possible D gene (5 bases). The CDR3 has 14 amino acids. V was cut by 6 bases and J by 0 bases, with 6 bases left in between. Germline V gene sequence: CDR1 MNHEY, CDR2 SVGAGI. The CDR3 bases are TGTGCCAGCAGCACAGGCTCTGGGGCCAACGTCCTGACTTTC. Its protein is CASSTGSGANVLTF.

The chain has TRBV15 and TRBJ1-3, with a tentative D call TRBD1 (6 bases). V lost 4 bases to trimming and J lost 4 bases, with 17 bases between them. CDR1 and CDR2 (germline): LNHNV, YYDKDF (reference sequence). This CDR3 region has 16 residues. This chain's CDR3 is CATSTRSGARGNTIYF. The CDR3 DNA sequence: TGTGCCACCAGCACTAGATCAGGGGCAAGGGGAAACACCATATATTTT.

This chain uses TRBV20-1 with TRBJ2-5; D remains ambiguous. The germline V and J ends were trimmed by 3 bases and 5 bases, with 13 bases remaining between them. CDR1 is DFQATT, CDR2 SNEGSKA, per germline (reference sequence). CDR3 length equals 13 residues. The CDR3 coding sequence is TGCAGTGCTAGTCTGAGGCCAGAGGAGACCCAGTACTTC. Protein: CSASLRPEETQYF.

The J gene is TRBJ2-7, the V gene TRBV6-5; a weak D match, TRBD2 (5 bases). CDR3 length: 12 amino acids. Trimming removed 6 bases at V and 2 bases at J, with 8 bases between. Looked up from germline, CDR1 is MNHEY and CDR2 is SVGAGI. This CDR3 reads CASRTGTYEQYV. The CDR3 region has the DNA TGTGCCAGCAGAACCGGGACCTACGAGCAGTACGTC.

The chain has TRBV19 and TRBJ1-1, with 9 bases lining up with TRBD1. CDR3 length: 16 amino acids. From germline, CDR1 is LNHDA and CDR2 SQIVND (reference sequence). V was pared by 5 bases and J by 3 bases, with 10 bases of the junction left unmatched. CDR3: CASSVYTGGSDTEAFF. The CDR3 DNA sequence: TGTGCCAGTAGTGTTTATACAGGGGGCAGTGACACTGAAGCTTTCTTT. Using reference TRBV19 and TRBJ1-1 for the parts outside the CDR3, the full variable domain is DGGITQSPKYLFRKEGQNVTLSCEQNLNHDAMYWYRQDPGQGLRLIYYSQIVNDFQKGDIAEGYSVSREKKESFPLTVTSAQKNPTAFYLCASSVYTGGSDTEAFFGQGTRLTVV.

The gene calls are TRBV2 and TRBJ2-3; D is undetermined. Per the germline V gene, CDR1 is SNHLY and CDR2 is FYNNEI. The CDR3 sequence is 12 residues long. The V gene lost 8 bases and the J gene lost 0 bases, with 6 bases spanning the gap. CDR3 sequence reads: CASSSSTDTQYF. CDR3 nucleotides: TGTGCCAGCTCTAGTAGCACAGATACGCAGTATTTT. Full variable domain (remainder filled in from reference TRBV2 and TRBJ2-3): EPEVTQTPSHQVTQMGQEVILRCVPISNHLYFYWYRQILGQKVEFLVSFYNNEISEKSEIFDDQFSVERPDGSNFTLKIRSTKLEDSAMYFCASSSSTDTQYFGPGTRLTVL.

This clone was counted a few times. The chain has TRBV10-3 and TRBJ2-5; D not certain. Per the germline V gene, CDR1 is ENHRY and CDR2 is SYGVKD. The CDR3 sequence is 17 residues long. Trimming left V 6 bases short and J 4 bases short, with 24 bases between. The CDR3 DNA reads as TGTGCCATCAGCGATACGGTAGGAACCCGAAGGGTAGAGACCCAGTACTTC. The encoded protein is CAISDTVGTRRVETQYF.

The rearrangement links TRBV18 to TRBJ2-7; 9 positions match TRBD1. Losses at the gene ends were 5 bases for V and 4 bases for J; bases not matched to a gene: 3. Germline loops: CDR1 KGHSH, CDR2 LQKENI. The CDR3 runs 13 residues. CDR3 in amino acids: CASSNGQGYEQYV. CDR3 in DNA: TGTGCCAGCTCAAATGGACAGGGGTACGAGCAGTACGTC.

This rearrangement joins TRBV30 to TRBJ1-2, with D possibly TRBD1 on 5 matching bases. Trimming pared 0 bases from V and 7 bases from J, leaving 12 bases between. CDR1 is GTSNPN, CDR2 SVGIG, per germline (reference sequence). The CDR3 runs 13 residues. The CDR3 bases are TGTGCCTGGAGTGTATCCAGGGCCGGTGGCTACACCTTC. This encodes CAWSVSRAGGYTF. Drawing the rest from reference TRBV30 and TRBJ1-2, the complete variable domain is SQTIHQWPATLVQPVGSPLSLECTVEGTSNPNLYWYRQAAGRGLQLLFYSVGIGQISSEVPQNLSASRPQDRQFILSSKKLLLSDSGFYLCAWSVSRAGGYTFGSGTRLTVV.

The V and J genes are TRBV3-1 (or the pseudogene TRBV3-2) and TRBJ2-1; weak D call: TRBD1 (5 bases). Germline CDR1 reads LGHDT; CDR2 reads YNNKEL (reference sequence). The CDR3 consists of 15 residues. V gave up 3 bases and J gave up 4 bases, with 13 bases separating them. The CDR3 DNA reads TGTGCCAGCAGCCACAGGGATTTTGGGTACAATGAGCAGTTCTTC. Translation: CASSHRDFGYNEQFF.

The chain combines TRBV10-2 with TRBJ2-7, with a tentative D call TRBD2 (5 bases). Germline CDR1 reads WSHSY; CDR2 reads SAAADI. The V and J ends lost 8 bases and 0 bases respectively, with 14 bases between them. The CDR3 spans 14 residues. CDR3 bases: TGCGCCAGCCGGAGGAGCGTGAGCTCCTACGAGCAGTACGTC. Translating it yields CASRRSVSSYEQYV.

The chain has TRBV7-9 and TRBJ2-1, with D tentatively TRBD1 or TRBD2 (5 bases each). Germline loops: CDR1 SEHNR, CDR2 FQNEAQ (reference sequence). This CDR3 region has 15 residues. Trimming removed 5 bases from V and 7 bases from J, with 18 bases in between. This chain's CDR3 is CASSRRDARGNEQFF. In DNA form, the CDR3 reads TGTGCCAGCAGCCGACGGGACGCCCGAGGGAATGAGCAGTTCTTC.

CDR3 sequence reads: CASSETVPSNSPLHF. The CDR3 DNA reads TGTGCCAGCTCCGAGACAGTTCCTTCCAATTCACCCCTCCACTTT. The chain links TRBV18 to TRBJ1-6, with D possibly TRBD1 on 5 matching bases. This CDR3 has 15 amino acids. Germline-derived CDR1 and CDR2 are KGHSH and LQKENI. The V and J ends lost 6 bases and 7 bases respectively, with 16 bases between them.

This clone has just one count. This chain links TRBV28 with TRBJ1-1, with D possibly being TRBD1 (6 bases). The CDR3 runs to 15 residues. The germline CDR1 and CDR2 sequences are MDHEN and SYDVKM. Trimming stripped 6 bases from V and 4 bases from J, with 18 bases between. The CDR3: CASSPPGGLGTEAFF. The CDR3 DNA is TGTGCCAGCAGCCCGCCTGGGGGCTTAGGCACTGAAGCTTTCTTT.

The chain recombines TRBV7-9 with TRBJ1-6; possible D gene TRBD1, 6 bases. Trimming removed 4 bases from V and 9 bases from J, with 13 bases in between. Germline V gene lookup returns CDR1 SEHNR and CDR2 FQNEAQ (reference sequence). This CDR3 has 14 residues. The CDR3 reads CASSSPGAGSPLHF. The CDR3 DNA sequence: TGTGCCAGCAGCTCGCCAGGGGCTGGTTCACCCCTCCACTTT.

V usage is TRBV3-1 (or the pseudogene TRBV3-2) and J usage is TRBJ1-2, with 8 positions matching TRBD1. Germline V CDR1 and CDR2: LGHDT, YNNKEL (reference sequence). The CDR3 sequence is 17 residues long. V gave up 0 bases and J gave up 3 bases; unmatched junction bases: 9. CDR3 bases: TGTGCCAGCAGCCAAGAATCGGGCAGGGGGCGCGACTATGGCTACACCTTC. Translating it yields CASSQESGRGRDYGYTF.

The gene calls are TRBV20-1 and TRBJ1-5, with TRBD1 as a possible D gene (5 bases). Trimming took 1 base from V and 9 from J, leaving 7 bases between them. CDR1 is DFQATT and CDR2 is SNEGSKA in the germline V gene (reference sequence). The CDR3 loop spans 11 amino acids. The chain's CDR3 is CSARADRPQHF. The DNA for the CDR3 is TGCAGTGCTAGAGCAGACAGGCCCCAGCATTTT.